This TCR beta chain was captured in a study of T cells in Graves' hyperthyroidism and ophthalmopathy. There were TCR beta CDR3 regions amplified from RNA transcripts. HTBI primers were the set used in a first-round RT-PCR of the TCR CDR3. TCRdb passed the multiplex PCR reads through MiXCR, listing each CDR3 protein once. The table includes 550,000 to 650,000 distinct CDR3 sequences, approximately 15% detected once. This clonotype showed up many times. The CDR3 is made up of 13 amino acids. Trimming removed 5 bases from V and 4 bases from J; junction bases left unmatched: 3. Germline assignment: CDR1 MDHEN and CDR2 SYDVKM. Exclusions: uncontrolled infection, other autoimmune disease, pregnancy, lactation. Every diagnosis used clinical symptoms, serum thyroxine and TRAb, thyroid ultrasound and orbital computed tomography. The blood sample dates from first hyperthyroidism diagnosis, preceding any ophthalmopathy symptoms. Extraction of PBMCs used roughly 9.6 ml of fresh peripheral blood.

The chain links TRBV28 to TRBJ2-5; 8 bases are shared with TRBD1. Sequencing used blood. The TCR originated in a woman aged 30 to 39 with Graves' hyperthyroidism that later progressed to Graves' ophthalmopathy. CDR3 amino acids: CASSIRGRETQYF. For the CDR3, the DNA is TGTGCCAGCAGTATCAGGGGGCGAGAGACCCAGTACTTC.